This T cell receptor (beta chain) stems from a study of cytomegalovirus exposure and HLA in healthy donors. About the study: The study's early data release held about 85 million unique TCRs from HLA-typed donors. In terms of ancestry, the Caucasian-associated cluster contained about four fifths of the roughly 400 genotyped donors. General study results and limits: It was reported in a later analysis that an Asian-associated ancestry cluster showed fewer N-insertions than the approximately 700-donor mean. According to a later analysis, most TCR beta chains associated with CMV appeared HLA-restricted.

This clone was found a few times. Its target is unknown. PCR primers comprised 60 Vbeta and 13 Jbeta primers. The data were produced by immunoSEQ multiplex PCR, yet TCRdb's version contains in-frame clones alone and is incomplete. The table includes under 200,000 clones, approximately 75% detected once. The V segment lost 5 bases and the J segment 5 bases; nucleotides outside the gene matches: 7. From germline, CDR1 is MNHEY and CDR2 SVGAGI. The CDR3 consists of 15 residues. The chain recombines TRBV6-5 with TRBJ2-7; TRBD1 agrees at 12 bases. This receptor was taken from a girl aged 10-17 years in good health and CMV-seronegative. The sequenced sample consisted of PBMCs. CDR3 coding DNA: TGTGCCAGCAGTGCAACCGGGACAGGGGGCGACGAGCAGTACTTC. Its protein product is CASSATGTGGDEQYF.